This entry lists 19 T cell receptor beta chains sequenced from one sample in a study of blood T cell repertoires in COVID-19. Measured with immunoSEQ multiplex PCR; TCRdb has only the in-frame clones, and not every one. The sample yields approximately 170,000 clones, 80% seen once. The sample comprised PBMCs or T cells enriched from blood (not recorded which). All receptors derive from a man aged 35-49 years who had recovered from COVID-19.

The chain combines TRBV7-2 with TRBJ2-1; tentatively, D is TRBD2 (7 bases). Germline CDR1 is SGHTA and CDR2 is FQGNSA. Trimming pared 11 bases from V and 10 bases from J, leaving 39 bases between. The CDR3 covers 19 residues. The CDR3 is CAGTRPISSGTPSQGEQFF. CDR3 nucleotides: TGTGCCGGCACCAGACCGATATCCAGCGGGACTCCCTCCCAGGGGGAGCAGTTCTTC.

This clone has more than one count but fewer than ten. V is TRBV2 and J is TRBJ1-2; 8 bases are shared with TRBD1. V lost 7 bases and J lost 2; bases outside the gene matches: 12. The germline gives CDR1 SNHLY, CDR2 FYNNEI. The CDR3 consists of 16 residues. CDR3 DNA sequence: TGTGCCAGCACCCCCGGAACCCGACAGGGGAACTATGGCTACACCTTC. It yields the protein CASTPGTRQGNYGYTF.

The chain combines TRBV25-1 with TRBJ2-2; TRBD2 matches 7 bases. The CDR3 has 16 amino acids. The germline gives CDR1 MGHDK, CDR2 SYGVNS. After removal of 1 base from V and 4 bases from J, the junction contained 6 bases not matched to a gene. As DNA, the CDR3 is TGTGCCAGCAGTGAATCGCGGGGGACGGGCACCGGGGAGCTGTTTTTT. It is translated as CASSESRGTGTGELFF.

The sample holds a few counts of this clone. CDR3 residues: CASSFRGRTDTQYF. The DNA of the CDR3 is TGTGCCAGCAGCTTCAGGGGGCGCACAGATACGCAGTATTTT. The chain is built from TRBV7-3 and TRBJ2-3; 8 nucleotides agree with TRBD1. This CDR3 spans 14 amino acids. From germline, CDR1 is SGHTA and CDR2 FQGTGA. Trimming took 3 bases from V and 1 from J; bases not matched to a gene: 0.

The rearrangement uses TRBV7-8 and TRBJ2-7; 7 bases map to TRBD1. This CDR3 is 14 amino acids long. Trimming at V came to 6 bases and at J to 6 bases, leaving 11 bases not matched to a gene. Looked up from germline, CDR1 is SGHVS and CDR2 is FQNEAQ. The CDR3 coding sequence is TGTGCCAGCAGTCCAGTAGGGACAGTACGCGAGCAGTACTTC. Encoded protein: CASSPVGTVREQYF.

The chain links TRBV2 to TRBJ1-2; a possible D gene is TRBD1 (5 bases). The CDR3 totals 15 residues. V gave up 5 bases and J gave up 4 bases, with 17 bases separating them. From germline, CDR1 is SNHLY and CDR2 FYNNEI. The CDR3: CASSPGTGEPYGYTF. In DNA form, the CDR3 reads TGTGCCAGCAGTCCCGGGACGGGGGAACCCTATGGCTACACCTTC.

V gene TRBV2 combines with J gene TRBJ2-1; possibly TRBD2 for D (5 bases). CDR3 size: 13 residues. Looked up from germline, CDR1 is SNHLY and CDR2 is FYNNEI. Trimming removed 3 bases from V and 2 bases from J, with 5 bases in between. The CDR3 DNA sequence: TGTGCCAGCAGTGACGGGGCCTACAATGAGCAGTTCTTC. Translation: CASSDGAYNEQFF.

CDR3 region: CASSRGLAGNEQFF. Written as DNA, the CDR3 is TGTGCCAGCAGTAGAGGACTAGCGGGCAATGAGCAGTTCTTC. This rearrangement joins TRBV6-5 to TRBJ2-1, with 11 nucleotides matching TRBD2. V shed 5 bases and J 6 bases; nucleotides not matched to a gene: 3. The CDR3 runs to 14 residues. CDR1 MNHEY and CDR2 SVGAGI come from the germline V gene.

The chain recombines TRBV25-1 with TRBJ1-5, with 7 bases that match TRBD1. Unmatched junction bases numbered 5, after V lost 3 bases and J lost 0 bases. This CDR3 spans 16 amino acids. Germline V gene sequence: CDR1 MGHDK, CDR2 SYGVNS. DNA of the CDR3: TGTGCCAGCAGTGACCGGACAGGTGGTAGCAATCAGCCCCAGCATTTT. Its protein is CASSDRTGGSNQPQHF.

The chain couples TRBV5-1 to TRBJ2-1; 12 nucleotides align to TRBD2. CDR3 length: 15 amino acids. Per the germline V gene, CDR1 is SGHRS and CDR2 is YFSETQ. The trim removed 2 bases at V and 8 bases at J, leaving 5 bases unmatched. This CDR3 is CASSFLAGGLYEQFF. Here the CDR3 DNA reads TGCGCCAGCAGCTTTCTAGCGGGGGGGCTATATGAGCAGTTCTTC.

This sequence joins TRBV19 and TRBJ1-5, with TRBD1 matching over 7 bases. Trimming removed 4 bases from V and 4 bases from J; junction bases left unmatched: 4. There are 14 residues in the CDR3. Looked up from germline, CDR1 is LNHDA and CDR2 is SQIVND (reference sequence). CDR3 DNA: TGTGCCAGTAGTACGATACAGGGGAATCAGCCCCAGCATTTT. Its translation is CASSTIQGNQPQHF.

This chain links TRBV3-1 (or the pseudogene TRBV3-2) with TRBJ2-6, with no clear D. CDR3 length equals 14 residues. Germline loops: CDR1 LGHDT, CDR2 YNNKEL (reference sequence). Trimming removed 1 base at V and 2 bases at J, with 3 bases between. CDR3 bases: TGTGCCAGCAGCCAAGCTCCTGGGGCCAACGTCCTGACTTTC. Protein product: CASSQAPGANVLTF.

In this sample, this clone turned up once. The CDR3 region is CASSSQGLNTEAFF. The CDR3, as DNA: TGTGCCAGCAGCTCTCAGGGGTTGAACACTGAAGCTTTCTTT. The chain is built from TRBV7-3 and TRBJ1-1; D possibly corresponds to TRBD1 (6 bases). Trimming removed 4 bases from V and 0 bases from J, with 9 bases in between. CDR3 length equals 14 residues. Germline CDR1 and CDR2: SGHTA and FQGTGA.

The chain combines TRBV5-6 with TRBJ2-3; TRBD2 is a possible D gene (5 bases). This CDR3 contains 17 residues. The germline V gene has CDR1 SGHDT and CDR2 YYEEEE. Between the trimmed V and J ends, which lost 0 bases and 2 bases, there was a span of 16 bases. CDR3 protein: CASSLGGSLVYTDTQYF. CDR3 sequence (DNA): TGTGCCAGCAGCTTGGGCGGGTCGCTGGTTTACACAGATACGCAGTATTTT.

This chain connects TRBV5-1 to TRBJ2-1, with TRBD2 matching 8 bases. V lost 3 bases and J lost 0; bases outside the gene matches: 8. This CDR3 has 17 amino acids. In germline, CDR1 is SGHRS, CDR2 YFSETQ. The CDR3 DNA is TGCGCCAGCAGCTCTGGGCGGGGGGCGAGCTCCTACAATGAGCAGTTCTTC. Protein product: CASSSGRGASSYNEQFF.

The chain is built from TRBV12-3 or TRBV12-4 and TRBJ1-1; D gene unclear. This CDR3 region has 12 residues. Trimming removed 0 bases at V and 6 bases at J, with 5 bases between. The chain's CDR3 is CASSLAAAEAFF. CDR3 sequence (DNA): TGTGCCAGCAGTTTAGCGGCGGCTGAAGCTTTCTTT.

This clone was found a few times. The chain has TRBV19 and TRBJ1-1; tentatively, D is TRBD1 (5 bases). CDR3 size: 15 residues. V was clipped by 0 bases and J by 3 bases, with 11 bases between them. Germline lookup yields CDR1 LNHDA and CDR2 SQIVND (reference sequence). The CDR3, as DNA: TGTGCCAGTAGTATAGAACGGGGGGTGTACACTGAAGCTTTCTTT. It encodes CASSIERGVYTEAFF.

The gene calls are TRBV10-3 and TRBJ1-2; possible D gene TRBD1, 6 bases. V lost 6 bases and J 6 bases, leaving 23 bases between the germline ends. The CDR3 extends over 16 amino acids. Germline CDR1 ENHRY, CDR2 SYGVKD. Here the CDR3 reads CAIRPWTATTLNGYTF. The DNA of the CDR3 is TGTGCCATCAGACCATGGACAGCCACAACCCTAAATGGCTACACCTTC.

The chain carries TRBV5-4 and TRBJ2-5; no clear D gene. The CDR3 has 13 residues. Germline V gives CDR1 SGHNT, CDR2 YYREEE (reference sequence). Trimming removed 7 bases at V and 1 base at J, with 11 bases between. CDR3 in amino acids: CASSPRPQETQYF. The CDR3 DNA reads as TGTGCCAGCTCTCCCAGGCCCCAAGAGACCCAGTACTTC. The full variable domain, with the rest looked up from reference TRBV5-4 and TRBJ2-5, is ETGVTQSPTHLIKTRGQQVTLRCSSQSGHNTVSWYQQALGQGPQFIFQYYREEENGRGNFPPRFSGLQFPNYSSELNVNALELDDSALYLCASSPRPQETQYFGPGTRLLVL.